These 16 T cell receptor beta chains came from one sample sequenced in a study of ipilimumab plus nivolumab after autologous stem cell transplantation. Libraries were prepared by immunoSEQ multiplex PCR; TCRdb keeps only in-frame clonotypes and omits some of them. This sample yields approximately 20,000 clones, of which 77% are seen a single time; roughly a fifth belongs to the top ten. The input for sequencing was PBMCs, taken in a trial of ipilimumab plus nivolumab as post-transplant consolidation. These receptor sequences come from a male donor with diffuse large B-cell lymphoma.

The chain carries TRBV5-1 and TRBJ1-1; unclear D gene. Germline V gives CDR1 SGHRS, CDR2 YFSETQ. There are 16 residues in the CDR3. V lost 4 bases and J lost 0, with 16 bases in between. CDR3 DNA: TGCGCCAGCAGCCCCTCCAGCTCAGGTCTGAACACTGAAGCTTTCTTT. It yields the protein CASSPSSSGLNTEAFF.

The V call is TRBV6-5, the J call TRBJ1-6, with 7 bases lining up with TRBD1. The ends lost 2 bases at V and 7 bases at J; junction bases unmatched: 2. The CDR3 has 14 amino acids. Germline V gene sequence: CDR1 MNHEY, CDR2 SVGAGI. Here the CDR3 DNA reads TGTGCCAGCAGTTACACAGGGGCCAATTCACCCCTCCACTTT. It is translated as CASSYTGANSPLHF.

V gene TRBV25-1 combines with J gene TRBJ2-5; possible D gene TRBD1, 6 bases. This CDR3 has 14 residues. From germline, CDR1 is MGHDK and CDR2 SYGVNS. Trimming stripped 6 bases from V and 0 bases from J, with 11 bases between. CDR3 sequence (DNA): TGTGCCAGCAGACCCAGGGGTCACCAAGAGACCCAGTACTTC. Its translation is CASRPRGHQETQYF.

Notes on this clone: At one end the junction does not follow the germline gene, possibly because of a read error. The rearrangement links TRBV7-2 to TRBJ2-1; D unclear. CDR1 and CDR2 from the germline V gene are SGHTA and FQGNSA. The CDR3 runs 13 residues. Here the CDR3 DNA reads TGTGCCAGCCGCTTGCTCCCTTTCAATGAGCAGTTCTTC. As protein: CASRLLPFNEQFF.

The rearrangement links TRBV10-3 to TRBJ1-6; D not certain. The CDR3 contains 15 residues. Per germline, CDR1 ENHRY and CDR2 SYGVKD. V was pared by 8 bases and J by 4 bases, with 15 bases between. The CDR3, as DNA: TGTGCCATCTCGAAATCTGCGGGGTATAATTCACCCCTCCACTTT. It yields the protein CAISKSAGYNSPLHF.

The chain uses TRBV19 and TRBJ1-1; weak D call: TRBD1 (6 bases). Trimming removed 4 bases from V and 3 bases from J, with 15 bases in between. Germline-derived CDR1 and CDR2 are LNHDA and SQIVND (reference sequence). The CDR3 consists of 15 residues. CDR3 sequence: CASSRNQGLHTEAFF. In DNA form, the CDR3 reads TGTGCCAGTAGTAGGAATCAGGGGCTTCACACTGAAGCTTTCTTT. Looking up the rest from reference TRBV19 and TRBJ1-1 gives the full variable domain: DGGITQSPKYLFRKEGQNVTLSCEQNLNHDAMYWYRQDPGQGLRLIYYSQIVNDFQKGDIAEGYSVSREKKESFPLTVTSAQKNPTAFYLCASSRNQGLHTEAFFGQGTRLTVV.

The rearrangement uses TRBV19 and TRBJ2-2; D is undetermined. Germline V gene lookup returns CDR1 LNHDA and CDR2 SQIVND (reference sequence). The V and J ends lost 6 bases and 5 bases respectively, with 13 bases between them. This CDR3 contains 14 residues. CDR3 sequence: CASRPPSGTGELFF. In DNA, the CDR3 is TGTGCCAGTAGACCTCCTTCTGGAACCGGGGAGCTGTTTTTT. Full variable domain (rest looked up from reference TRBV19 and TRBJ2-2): DGGITQSPKYLFRKEGQNVTLSCEQNLNHDAMYWYRQDPGQGLRLIYYSQIVNDFQKGDIAEGYSVSREKKESFPLTVTSAQKNPTAFYLCASRPPSGTGELFFGEGSRLTVL.

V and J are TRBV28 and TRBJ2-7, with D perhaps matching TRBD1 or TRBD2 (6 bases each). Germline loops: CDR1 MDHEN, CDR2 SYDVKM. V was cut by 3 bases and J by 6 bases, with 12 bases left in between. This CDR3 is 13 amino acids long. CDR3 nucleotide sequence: TGTGCCAGCAGTTTCGGGGGCGGGATCGAGCAGTACTTC. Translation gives CASSFGGGIEQYF.

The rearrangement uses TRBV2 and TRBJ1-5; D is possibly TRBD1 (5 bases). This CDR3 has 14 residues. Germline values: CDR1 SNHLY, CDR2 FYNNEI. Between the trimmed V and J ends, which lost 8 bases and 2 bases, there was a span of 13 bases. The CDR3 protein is CASGGSSGNQPQHF. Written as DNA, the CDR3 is TGTGCCAGCGGGGGGTCCTCGGGCAATCAGCCCCAGCATTTT. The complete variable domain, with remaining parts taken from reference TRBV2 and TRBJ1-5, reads EPEVTQTPSHQVTQMGQEVILRCVPISNHLYFYWYRQILGQKVEFLVSFYNNEISEKSEIFDDQFSVERPDGSNFTLKIRSTKLEDSAMYFCASGGSSGNQPQHFGDGTRLSIL.

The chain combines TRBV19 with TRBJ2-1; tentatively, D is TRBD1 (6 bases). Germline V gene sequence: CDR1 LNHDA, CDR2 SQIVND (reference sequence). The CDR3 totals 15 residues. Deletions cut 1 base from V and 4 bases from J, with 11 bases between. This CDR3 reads CASSIGFGQYNEQFF. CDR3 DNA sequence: TGTGCCAGTAGTATAGGCTTCGGACAGTACAATGAGCAGTTCTTC.

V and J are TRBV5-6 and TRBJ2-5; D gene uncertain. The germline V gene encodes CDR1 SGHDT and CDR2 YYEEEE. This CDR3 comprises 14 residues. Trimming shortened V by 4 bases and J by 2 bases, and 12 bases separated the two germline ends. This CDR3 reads CASSPRQIQETQYF. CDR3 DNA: TGTGCCAGCAGCCCGAGACAAATACAAGAGACCCAGTACTTC.

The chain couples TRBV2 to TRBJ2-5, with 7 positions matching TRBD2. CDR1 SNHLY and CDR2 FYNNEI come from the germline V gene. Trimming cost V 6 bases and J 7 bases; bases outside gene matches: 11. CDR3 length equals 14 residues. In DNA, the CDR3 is TGTGCCAGCAGCATGGGACTAACTATGGGGACCCAGTACTTC. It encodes CASSMGLTMGTQYF.

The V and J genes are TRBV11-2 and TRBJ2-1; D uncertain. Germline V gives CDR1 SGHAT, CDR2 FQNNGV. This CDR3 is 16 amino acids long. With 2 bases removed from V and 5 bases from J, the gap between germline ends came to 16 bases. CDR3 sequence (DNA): TGTGCCAGCAGCTTAAGCCGCCTAGGGCCAAACAATGAGCAGTTCTTC. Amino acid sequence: CASSLSRLGPNNEQFF.

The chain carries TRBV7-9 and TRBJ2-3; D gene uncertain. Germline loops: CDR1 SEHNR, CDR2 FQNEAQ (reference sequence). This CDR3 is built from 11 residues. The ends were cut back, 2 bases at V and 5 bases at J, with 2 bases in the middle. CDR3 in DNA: TGTGCCAGCAGCTTACAAGATACGCAGTATTTT. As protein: CASSLQDTQYF. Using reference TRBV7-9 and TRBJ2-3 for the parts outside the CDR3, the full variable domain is DTGVSQNPRHKITKRGQNVTFRCDPISEHNRLYWYRQTLGQGPEFLTYFQNEAQLEKSRLLSDRFSAERPKGSFSTLEIQRTEQGDSAMYLCASSLQDTQYFGPGTRLTVL.

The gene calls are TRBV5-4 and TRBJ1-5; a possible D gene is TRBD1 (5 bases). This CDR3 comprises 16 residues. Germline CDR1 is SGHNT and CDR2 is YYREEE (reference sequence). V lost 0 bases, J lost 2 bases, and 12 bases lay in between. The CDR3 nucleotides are TGTGCCAGCAGCTTGGATGGAGGGGTGGGCAATCAGCCCCAGCATTTT. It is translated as CASSLDGGVGNQPQHF.

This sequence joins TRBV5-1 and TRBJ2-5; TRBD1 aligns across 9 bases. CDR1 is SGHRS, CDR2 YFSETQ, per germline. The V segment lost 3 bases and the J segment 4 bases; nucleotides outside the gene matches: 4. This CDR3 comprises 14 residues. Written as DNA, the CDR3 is TGCGCCAGCAGCTCACCGGACAGGGGAGAGACCCAGTACTTC. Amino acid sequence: CASSSPDRGETQYF. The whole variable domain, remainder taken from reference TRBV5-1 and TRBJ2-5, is KAGVTQTPRYLIKTRGQQVTLSCSPISGHRSVSWYQQTPGQGLQFLFEYFSETQRNKGNFPGRFSGRQFSNSRSEMNVSTLELGDSALYLCASSSPDRGETQYFGPGTRLLVL.